This T cell receptor beta chain was recovered during a study of CD8+CD57+ T cells in acquired aplastic anemia. V was cut by 0 bases and J by 2 bases, with 15 bases left in between. The CDR3 spans 16 residues. Germline V gene lookup returns CDR1 DFQATT and CDR2 SNEGSKA (reference sequence). With respect to this clonotype: What it recognizes is unknown.

Genomic DNA constituted the template upon which TCR beta VDJ and CDR3 profiling was performed. Each CDR3 protein is one row after TCRdb ran MiXCR on the reads. This repertoire shows 200,000 or so distinct CDR3 sequences, 50% to 70% found once; its top ten account for roughly 62%. Study results and limitations: Overlapping CD8+ CDR3 repertoires of patients and controls contained around 30 shared sequences.

CD8+CD57+ cell expansion had been shown by flow cytometry in patients chosen for sequencing. The sequence derives from a human donor with aplastic anemia. The rearrangement links TRBV20-1 to TRBJ2-3, with D possibly TRBD1 on 5 matching bases. The sample comprised sorted CD4+, CD8+, or CD8+CD57+ T cells (not recorded which) from PBMCs. CDR3 amino acids: CSARDLARANTDTQYF. The CDR3 nucleotides are TGCAGTGCTAGAGATCTTGCCAGGGCGAACACAGATACGCAGTATTTT.